This T cell receptor beta chain stems from a study of blood T cell repertoires in COVID-19. Study summary: The United States, Italy and Spain provided the acute and convalescent COVID-19 samples. T cells, B-cell-depleted T cells, or PBMCs provided the cDNA or gDNA that served as material.

This clone was counted between two and nine times. The CDR3 runs 12 residues. V was shortened by 3 bases and J by 4 bases, with 5 bases between the two germline ends. Authors' analysis steps: Counts of nucleated cells, estimated from reference gene primer amplification, were obtained. Sequencing was performed with immunoSEQ multiplex PCR; in TCRdb, only in-frame clones are kept and a portion is missing. The D gene and trimming were derived from the DNA, and the V and J assignments and clone size from that table. In the table there are approximately 100,000 clones, nearly 85% of which are singletons. The material sequenced was peripheral blood. The TCR was taken from a human donor in a cohort sampled during active or convalescent COVID-19. The chain combines TRBV12-3 or TRBV12-4 with TRBJ2-3; D remains ambiguous. The CDR3 region is CASSFLPDTQYF. The CDR3 DNA sequence: TGTGCCAGCAGTTTTCTCCCAGATACGCAGTATTTT.